A selection of T cell receptor beta chains follows, all from one sample in a study of T cells after yellow fever vaccination. TCRdb reprocessed the 5' RACE reads via MiXCR and lists one record per CDR3 protein. The sample consists of about 85,000 distinct CDR3 sequences, approximately 12% of them appearing once. Source: CD8+ T cells not binding an NS4B(214-222) dextramer, sorted from PBMCs, taken around 3 weeks after the first yellow fever vaccination. The receptor set was obtained from a man younger than 35 who received the YFV17D yellow fever vaccine. The CDR3 runs from the conserved cysteine through the conserved F or W. The D gene is left open where the match is weak. Clone size is stated in some rows and not others, as once, few, many or a class when expanded.

J gene,D gene,CDR3 length,V gene,clone size,CDR3 DNA,CDR3 protein
TRBJ2-1,.,13,TRBV5-1,few,TGCGCCAGCAGCTTGGTCCAGGGGAATGAGCAGTTCTTC,CASSLVQGNEQFF
TRBJ2-1,.,14,TRBV9,.,TGTGCCAGCGCTCGGGGGGCCACGTACAATGAGCAGTTCTTC,CASARGATYNEQFF
TRBJ1-1,.,14,TRBV27,few,TGTGCCAGCAGTTTATCAGGAGTCAACACTGAAGCTTTCTTT,CASSLSGVNTEAFF
TRBJ2-1,.,14,TRBV6-1,few,TGTGCCAGCAGAAAACTAGGGGCCTACAATGAGCAGTTCTTC,CASRKLGAYNEQFF
TRBJ2-7,TRBD1,16,TRBV4-2,few,TGTGCCAGCAGCCAGCTGGGGGGGGGACAGGGCTACGAGCAGTACTTC,CASSQLGGGQGYEQYF
TRBJ1-1,.,14,TRBV12-3/TRBV12-4,few,TGTGCCAGCAGTTCGGGCCTCCTGAACACTGAAGCTTTCTTT,CASSSGLLNTEAFF
TRBJ1-1,.,15,TRBV4-2,many,TGTGCCAGCAGCCTACTCGACGGGACCCCCGTCGAGGCTTTCTTT,CASSLLDGTPVEAFF
TRBJ2-5,TRBD2,16,TRBV11-2,.,TGTGCCAGCAGTTCTAGACAGACTAGCGGGGATTCAGACCAGTACTTC,CASSSRQTSGDSDQYF
TRBJ2-1,TRBD2,13,TRBV30,.,TGTGCCATTCTTCTTAGCGGGGGGGGCGAGCAGTTCTTC,CAILLSGGGEQFF
TRBJ1-5,TRBD1,15,TRBV6-2/TRBV6-3,few,TGTGCCAGCAGTTTACCGGGACAGGGGAACCAGCCCCAGCATTTT,CASSLPGQGNQPQHF
TRBJ1-1,.,12,TRBV20-1,.,TGCAGTGCTCCGCTTCGGAACACTGAAGCTTTCTTT,CSAPLRNTEAFF
TRBJ1-1,.,19,TRBV4-3,.,TGCGCCAGCAGCCAAGATCCGGAAATCATGGGGGAAAGGAACACTGAAGCTTTCTTT,CASSQDPEIMGERNTEAFF